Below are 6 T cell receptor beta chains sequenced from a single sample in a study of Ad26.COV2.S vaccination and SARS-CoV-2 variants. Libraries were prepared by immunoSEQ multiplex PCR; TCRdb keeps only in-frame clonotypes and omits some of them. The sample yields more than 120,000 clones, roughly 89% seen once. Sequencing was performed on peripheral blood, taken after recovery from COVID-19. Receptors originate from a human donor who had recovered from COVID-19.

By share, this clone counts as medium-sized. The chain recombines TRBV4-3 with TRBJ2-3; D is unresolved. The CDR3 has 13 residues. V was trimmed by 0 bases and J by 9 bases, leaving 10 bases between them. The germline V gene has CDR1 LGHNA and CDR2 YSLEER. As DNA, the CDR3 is TGCGCCAGCAGCCAAGATAGGGTGGAGACGCAGTATTTT. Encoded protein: CASSQDRVETQYF.

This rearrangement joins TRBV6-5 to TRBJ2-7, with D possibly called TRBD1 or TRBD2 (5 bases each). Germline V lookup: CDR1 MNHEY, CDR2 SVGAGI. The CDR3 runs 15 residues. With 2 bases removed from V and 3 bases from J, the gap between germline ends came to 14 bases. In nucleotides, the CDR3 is TGTGCCAGCAGTTACCGGGGCAATATCGACTACGAGCAGTACTTC. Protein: CASSYRGNIDYEQYF.

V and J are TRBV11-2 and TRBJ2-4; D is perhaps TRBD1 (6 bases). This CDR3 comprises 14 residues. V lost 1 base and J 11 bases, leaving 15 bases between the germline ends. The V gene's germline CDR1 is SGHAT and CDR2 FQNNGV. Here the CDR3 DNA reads TGTGCCAGCAGCTTAGCGGCCCTCAGGGGCGTTCAGTACTTC. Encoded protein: CASSLAALRGVQYF.

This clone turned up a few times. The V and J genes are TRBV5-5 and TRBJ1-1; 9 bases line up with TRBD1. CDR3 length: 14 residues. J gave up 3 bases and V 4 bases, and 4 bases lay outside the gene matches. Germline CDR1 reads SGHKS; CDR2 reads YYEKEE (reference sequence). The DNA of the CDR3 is TGTGCCAGCAGCCACCGGACAGGGGACACTGAAGCTTTCTTT. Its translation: CASSHRTGDTEAFF.

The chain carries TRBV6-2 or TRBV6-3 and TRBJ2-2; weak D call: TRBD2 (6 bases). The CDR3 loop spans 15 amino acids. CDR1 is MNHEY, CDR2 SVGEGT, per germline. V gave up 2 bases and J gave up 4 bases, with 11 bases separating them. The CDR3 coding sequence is TGTGCCAGCAGTTACAGGCAGGGAGGCACCGGGGAGCTGTTTTTT. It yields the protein CASSYRQGGTGELFF.

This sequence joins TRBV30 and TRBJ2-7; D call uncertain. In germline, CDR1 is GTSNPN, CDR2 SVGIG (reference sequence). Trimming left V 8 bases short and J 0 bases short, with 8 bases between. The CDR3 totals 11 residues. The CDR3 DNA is TGTGCCCGATCAAGCTCCTACGAGCAGTACTTC. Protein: CARSSSYEQYF.